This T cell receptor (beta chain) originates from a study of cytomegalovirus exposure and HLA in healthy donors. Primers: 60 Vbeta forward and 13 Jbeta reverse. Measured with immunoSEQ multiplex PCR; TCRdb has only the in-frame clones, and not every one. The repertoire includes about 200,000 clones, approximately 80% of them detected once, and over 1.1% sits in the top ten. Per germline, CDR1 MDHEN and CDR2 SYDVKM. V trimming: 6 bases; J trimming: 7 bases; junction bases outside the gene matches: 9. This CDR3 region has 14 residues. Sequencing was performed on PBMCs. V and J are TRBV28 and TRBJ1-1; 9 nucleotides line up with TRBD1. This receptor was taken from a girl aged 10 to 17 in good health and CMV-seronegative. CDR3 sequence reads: CASSLPAGQGEAFF. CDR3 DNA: TGTGCCAGCAGCCTTCCCGCGGGACAGGGTGAAGCTTTCTTT.